The entry that follows covers one T cell receptor beta chain sequence. Its antigen is as yet unknown. This specimen belongs to a study of human versus mouse CDR3 diversity and MHC coevolution. Findings of the study overall: iCHAO1 estimated the human TCR beta repertoire at 1.5 million to 2 million clonotypes. Compared with mice, human CDR3s carried more deletions and insertions on average.

Sorting isolated naive CD4 T cells lacking CD45RO and expressing CD62L. Germline V gives CDR1 MDHEN, CDR2 SYDVKM. V was shortened by 6 bases and J by 0 bases, with 12 bases between the two germline ends. The CDR3 sequence is 14 residues long. Sequencing was performed with immunoSEQ multiplex PCR; in TCRdb, only in-frame clones are kept and a portion is missing. The sample has roughly 80,000 clones; 85% to 95% are singletons. The sequence was collected from a person between 25 and 70 years old in good health. Sequencing input: naive CD4+ T cells from blood. Subset indicated: CD45RO-negative CD62L-positive naive CD4 T cells. The gene calls are TRBV28 and TRBJ2-7; D may be TRBD2 (7 bases). CDR3 residues: CASRRGGVSYEQYF. The CDR3 nucleotides read TGTGCCAGCAGAAGGGGGGGGGTCTCCTACGAGCAGTACTTC. Together with reference TRBV28 and TRBJ2-7, the CDR3 gives the full variable domain: DVKVTQSSRYLVKRTGEKVFLECVQDMDHENMFWYRQDPGLGLRLIYFSYDVKMKEKGDIPEGYSVSREKKERFSLILESASTNQTSMYLCASRRGGVSYEQYFGPGTRLTVT.